These 2 T cell receptor beta chains share one sample of origin, sequenced in a study of blood T cell repertoires in COVID-19. Here immunoSEQ multiplex PCR was the method, and the copy in TCRdb shows in-frame clones only, minus some. The sample has under 85,000 clones; approximately 83% are singletons. Sequencing was carried out using peripheral blood. These receptors were collected from a human donor in a cohort sampled during active COVID-19.

For the CDR3, the DNA is TGTGCCAGCAGTGAACCCGGGGAGTATGGCTACACCTTC. Translated: CASSEPGEYGYTF. V gene TRBV6-1 combines with J gene TRBJ1-2, with no clear D. Trimming shortened V by 2 bases and J by 5 bases, and 9 bases separated the two germline ends. CDR1 is MNHNS, CDR2 SASEGT, per germline. This CDR3 comprises 13 residues.

This chain links TRBV7-2 with TRBJ2-7; tentative D call: TRBD1 (6 bases). Per the germline V gene, CDR1 is SGHTA and CDR2 is FQGNSA. The CDR3 loop spans 12 amino acids. V lost 6 bases and J 9 bases, leaving 15 bases between the germline ends. The CDR3 bases are TGTGCCAGCAGTGTGGCACAGGGTGCGCAGTACTTC. It encodes CASSVAQGAQYF.